A single sample gave rise to the 30 T cell receptor beta chains below, sequenced in a study of technical replicates of blood from several donors. Sequencing used immunoSEQ multiplex PCR; TCRdb keeps in-frame clones, though not all of them. The sample includes 55,000 to 80,000 clones, over 80% seen only once; the top ten take less than 0.5%. The sequenced sample was T cells isolated from PBMCs. These TCRs come from a human donor in good health.

The chain employs TRBV5-1 and TRBJ2-5; D perhaps matches TRBD2 (6 bases). The CDR3 sequence is 15 residues long. The germline V gene has CDR1 SGHRS and CDR2 YFSETQ. Trimming removed 4 bases at V and 10 bases at J, with 23 bases between. Here the CDR3 DNA reads TGCGCCAGCAGCCCAGATGGGACTTCCGGAGACAGCCAGTACTTC. Its translation is CASSPDGTSGDSQYF.

This chain joins TRBV14 and TRBJ2-2; D unclear. V dropped 1 base and J dropped 9 bases, with 6 bases sitting between them. The germline gives CDR1 SGHDN, CDR2 FVKESK. The CDR3 is 12 residues long. This CDR3 is CASSQGGRELFF. CDR3 DNA: TGTGCCAGCAGCCAAGGAGGAAGGGAGCTGTTTTTT.

The CDR3 sequence: CASKVGGASEAFF. CDR3 coding DNA: TGTGCCAGCAAAGTCGGGGGGGCGTCTGAAGCTTTCTTT. This chain uses TRBV28 with TRBJ1-1, with D possibly being TRBD1 (6 bases). V lost 7 bases, J lost 6 bases, and 15 bases lay in between. The CDR3 loop spans 13 amino acids. Per germline, CDR1 MDHEN and CDR2 SYDVKM.

The chain couples TRBV5-1 to TRBJ1-4; the D gene is possibly TRBD1 (6 bases). The CDR3 extends over 14 amino acids. Trimming stripped 4 bases from V and 8 bases from J, with 15 bases between. From germline, CDR1 is SGHRS and CDR2 YFSETQ. The CDR3 sequence: CASSVAGVQEKLFF. Here the CDR3 DNA reads TGCGCCAGCAGCGTCGCAGGGGTACAGGAAAAACTGTTTTTT.

The chain has TRBV5-1 and TRBJ1-2, with D hard to call. Trimming cost V 0 bases and J 7 bases, with 7 bases left between them. The CDR3 has 12 amino acids. The germline V gene encodes CDR1 SGHRS and CDR2 YFSETQ. DNA for the CDR3: TGCGCCAGCAGCTTGGCAACGGTTGGCTACACCTTC. It is translated as CASSLATVGYTF.

The chain carries TRBV28 and TRBJ2-7; D is ambiguous. The CDR3 totals 15 residues. CDR1 and CDR2 from the germline V gene are MDHEN and SYDVKM. Trimming left V 5 bases short and J 0 bases short, with 14 bases between. In DNA form, the CDR3 reads TGTGCCAGCAGTGGAGCCTCCATTCTCTCCTACGAGCAGTACTTC. This translates into CASSGASILSYEQYF.

Written as DNA, the CDR3 is TGTGCCAGCAGTCCTTCGGCACCCAGACTAGCGGAGTCCTACGAGCAGTACTTC. Residues: CASSPSAPRLAESYEQYF. The genes are TRBV28 and TRBJ2-7; 9 bases are a match to TRBD2. The V segment lost 5 bases and the J segment 1 base; nucleotides outside the gene matches: 15. Germline CDR1 and CDR2: MDHEN and SYDVKM. The CDR3 extends over 18 amino acids.

The rearrangement uses TRBV19 and TRBJ2-1; 14 bases match TRBD2. J lost 4 bases, V lost 4 bases, and 15 bases had no gene match. CDR3 length equals 20 residues. CDR1 is LNHDA, CDR2 SQIVND, per germline (reference sequence). The CDR3: CASSNPVPGLAGEGYNEQFF. The CDR3, as DNA: TGTGCCAGTAGTAACCCGGTCCCGGGACTAGCGGGAGAGGGGTACAATGAGCAGTTCTTC.

This clone has only one observation. The chain couples TRBV9 to TRBJ2-7; TRBD2 might be the D (5 bases). The V and J ends lost 0 bases and 2 bases respectively, with 9 bases between them. The CDR3 contains 14 residues. In germline, CDR1 is SGDLS, CDR2 YYNGEE. This chain's CDR3 is CASSVDVGTYEQYF. The CDR3 nucleotides read TGTGCCAGCAGCGTAGACGTCGGGACCTACGAGCAGTACTTC.

The sample holds one count of this clone. The chain joins TRBV6-4 to TRBJ2-2; 9 nucleotides match TRBD2. In germline, CDR1 is MRHNA, CDR2 SNTAGT. V lost 0 bases, J lost 7 bases, and 0 bases stayed unmatched. This CDR3 spans 14 amino acids. CDR3 in amino acids: CASSDSSGSGELFF. CDR3 coding DNA: TGTGCCAGCAGTGACTCTAGCGGGAGCGGGGAGCTGTTTTTT.

The chain recombines TRBV15 with TRBJ1-5; perhaps TRBD1 as D (5 bases). The CDR3 is made up of 13 amino acids. V was clipped by 6 bases and J by 6 bases, with 12 bases between them. CDR1 and CDR2 from the germline V gene are LNHNV and YYDKDF (reference sequence). CDR3 nucleotides: TGTGCCACCAGGCCGAATACAGGTCAGCCCCAGCATTTT. It yields the protein CATRPNTGQPQHF.

The chain uses TRBV6-1 and TRBJ1-5, with D possibly being TRBD1 (6 bases). V lost 7 bases to trimming and J lost 0 bases, with 13 bases between them. Germline loops: CDR1 MNHNS, CDR2 SASEGT. CDR3 length: 15 residues. The CDR3 reads CASTRDIYSNQPQHF. The CDR3 DNA reads as TGTGCCAGCACCCGGGACATCTATAGCAATCAGCCCCAGCATTTT.

The chain has TRBV7-6 and TRBJ2-7, with TRBD2 matching over 9 bases. CDR1 is SGHVS and CDR2 is FNYEAQ in the germline V gene. V was pared by 1 base and J by 4 bases, with 2 bases of the junction left unmatched. This CDR3 contains 14 residues. In nucleotides, the CDR3 is TGTGCCAGCAGCTTAGTGGCGGGAGGGTACGAGCAGTACTTC. It codes for CASSLVAGGYEQYF.

The chain is built from TRBV5-1 and TRBJ2-5, with D perhaps TRBD1 (6 bases). The CDR3 sequence is 13 residues long. Germline assignment: CDR1 SGHRS and CDR2 YFSETQ. Between the trimmed V and J ends, which lost 6 bases and 2 bases, there was a span of 11 bases. The CDR3 bases are TGCGCCAGCAAGGGGACAACTCAAGAGACCCAGTACTTC. It yields the protein CASKGTTQETQYF. The full variable domain, with the rest looked up from reference TRBV5-1 and TRBJ2-5, is KAGVTQTPRYLIKTRGQQVTLSCSPISGHRSVSWYQQTPGQGLQFLFEYFSETQRNKGNFPGRFSGRQFSNSRSEMNVSTLELGDSALYLCASKGTTQETQYFGPGTRLLVL.

This chain links TRBV6-1 with TRBJ1-3; D gene unclear. Germline CDR1 reads MNHNS; CDR2 reads SASEGT. This CDR3 comprises 15 residues. V was pared by 1 base and J by 0 bases, with 7 bases between. The CDR3 sequence: CASSEGHYSGNTIYF. The CDR3 DNA reads TGTGCCAGCAGTGAAGGACATTACTCTGGAAACACCATATATTTT.

V gene TRBV5-1 combines with J gene TRBJ2-5; 10 bases line up with TRBD1. This CDR3 comprises 15 residues. The germline V gene encodes CDR1 SGHRS and CDR2 YFSETQ. V shed 0 bases, J shed 5 bases, and the junction held 4 bases outside the gene matches. This chain's CDR3 is CASSLGTGGGETQYF. CDR3 nucleotides: TGCGCCAGCAGCTTGGGGACAGGGGGGGGCGAGACCCAGTACTTC.

The chain carries TRBV19 and TRBJ1-1; unclear D gene. The V end was cut by 9 bases, the J end by 2 bases, with 19 bases between. The CDR3 extends over 15 amino acids. Germline loops: CDR1 LNHDA, CDR2 SQIVND (reference sequence). The CDR3 region is CASPLPGIRNTEAFF. For the CDR3, the DNA is TGTGCCAGCCCGTTGCCCGGGATCCGTAACACTGAAGCTTTCTTT.

This clone has a single count. In DNA, the CDR3 is TGTGCCAGCAGTTTACGAGGGTCTAACTATGGCTACACCTTC. Its protein product is CASSLRGSNYGYTF. The J gene is TRBJ1-2, the V gene TRBV27; D gene unclear. The CDR3 is 14 amino acids. Trimming cost V 2 bases and J 0 bases, with 7 bases left between them. The germline CDR1 and CDR2 sequences are MNHEY and SMNVEV (reference sequence).

The chain couples TRBV19 to TRBJ2-7, with a possible D match to TRBD1 (5 bases). The germline CDR1 and CDR2 sequences are LNHDA and SQIVND (reference sequence). Trimming shortened V by 5 bases and J by 2 bases, and 10 bases separated the two germline ends. The CDR3 loop spans 13 amino acids. The DNA of the CDR3 is TGTGCCAGTAGTGGGGCTTTAACCTACGAGCAGTACTTC. Its protein is CASSGALTYEQYF.

The chain is built from TRBV6-5 and TRBJ2-1, with TRBD2 identical over 9 bases. The CDR3 sequence is 14 residues long. V gave up 2 bases and J gave up 6 bases; unmatched junction bases: 2. The germline gives CDR1 MNHEY, CDR2 SVGAGI. The CDR3 region is CASSYLLAGNEQFF. The DNA for the CDR3 is TGTGCCAGCAGTTACCTACTAGCGGGCAATGAGCAGTTCTTC.

V usage is TRBV27 and J usage is TRBJ2-1, with 8 bases aligning to TRBD1. V lost 5 bases and J lost 9; bases outside the gene matches: 9. The CDR3 spans 14 residues. In germline, CDR1 is MNHEY, CDR2 SMNVEV (reference sequence). CDR3 sequence (DNA): TGTGCCAGCAGTATAGGACAGGGTCGAGGTGAGCAGTTCTTC. Protein product: CASSIGQGRGEQFF.

The chain uses TRBV28 and TRBJ2-2; 8 bases line up with TRBD2. Germline V gene lookup returns CDR1 MDHEN and CDR2 SYDVKM. CDR3 length: 14 residues. The junction had 5 bases not matched to a gene; V was cut back by 5 bases and J by 6 bases. CDR3 protein: CASSSQAGAGELFF. CDR3 in DNA: TGTGCCAGCAGTAGCCAAGCGGGAGCCGGGGAGCTGTTTTTT. Based on the CDR3 plus reference TRBV28 and TRBJ2-2, the full variable domain is DVKVTQSSRYLVKRTGEKVFLECVQDMDHENMFWYRQDPGLGLRLIYFSYDVKMKEKGDIPEGYSVSREKKERFSLILESASTNQTSMYLCASSSQAGAGELFFGEGSRLTVL.

The chain links TRBV5-1 to TRBJ2-5; 7 nucleotides agree with TRBD1. The germline gives CDR1 SGHRS, CDR2 YFSETQ. The J segment lost 2 bases and the V segment lost 3 bases, leaving 1 base of the junction unmatched. The CDR3 runs 13 residues. DNA for the CDR3: TGCGCCAGCAGCTGGGACAGACAAGAGACCCAGTACTTC. Translation gives CASSWDRQETQYF.

The rearrangement links TRBV6-6 to TRBJ2-1, with no clear D. The germline gives CDR1 MNHNY, CDR2 SVGAGI (reference sequence). Trimming took off 6 bases at V and 9 bases at J, with 15 bases between the two ends. The CDR3 extends over 13 amino acids. CDR3 bases: TGTGCCAGCAGACCCCCTGCCAAGAGTGAGCAGTTCTTC. Translation gives CASRPPAKSEQFF.

The chain links TRBV19 to TRBJ2-7, with a possible D match to TRBD2 (6 bases). The V gene's germline CDR1 is LNHDA and CDR2 SQIVND (reference sequence). CDR3 length: 17 residues. Trimming pared 1 base from V and 6 bases from J, leaving 22 bases between. CDR3 bases: TGTGCCAGTAGTATAGTGGAAGCGGAGGGTAAGGGGCTCGAGCAGTACTTC. Its protein product is CASSIVEAEGKGLEQYF.

The table lists this clone with a count of one. The V call is TRBV19, the J call TRBJ2-7; the D is unclear. Germline values: CDR1 LNHDA, CDR2 SQIVND (reference sequence). V was pared by 7 bases and J by 6 bases, with 16 bases between. The CDR3 is 13 amino acids. CDR3 in DNA: TGTGCCAGTACCGAATTTGATACGGGCGAGCAGTACTTC. Translation: CASTEFDTGEQYF.

The V call is TRBV7-9, the J call TRBJ2-1, with 8 bases matching TRBD2. The CDR3 covers 15 residues. The V gene end was trimmed by 5 bases and the J gene end by 8 bases; junction bases not matched to a gene: 11. Germline CDR1 reads SEHNR; CDR2 reads FQNEAQ (reference sequence). This CDR3 is CASSHSGLGVDEQFF. The DNA of the CDR3 is TGTGCCAGCAGCCACTCGGGACTAGGGGTCGATGAGCAGTTCTTC.

V is TRBV28 and J is TRBJ2-7, with a possible D match to TRBD1 (6 bases). Between the trimmed V and J ends, which lost 6 bases and 3 bases, there was a span of 18 bases. This CDR3 contains 15 residues. Germline CDR1 MDHEN, CDR2 SYDVKM. The chain's CDR3 is CASSPPPGVLYEQYF. Written as DNA, the CDR3 is TGTGCCAGCAGCCCCCCCCCAGGGGTTCTCTACGAGCAGTACTTC.

The chain is built from TRBV7-2 and TRBJ2-5; D remains unclear. Trimming took off 2 bases at V and 5 bases at J, with 6 bases between the two ends. The CDR3 sequence is 12 residues long. Germline assignment: CDR1 SGHTA and CDR2 FQGNSA. The CDR3 is CASSLLRETQYF. In DNA, the CDR3 is TGTGCCAGCAGCTTACTCCGGGAGACCCAGTACTTC.

This clone was counted once. Other DNA sequences in this sample translate to the same CDR3. The J gene is TRBJ1-1, the V gene TRBV7-9; a weak D match, TRBD1 (6 bases). Germline V CDR1 and CDR2: SEHNR, FQNEAQ (reference sequence). Trimming pared 5 bases from V and 2 bases from J, leaving 9 bases between. This CDR3 is 13 amino acids long. CDR3 sequence (DNA): TGTGCCAGCAGCCTGGACAGAAACACTGAAGCTTTCTTT. Its translation: CASSLDRNTEAFF. The full variable domain, its missing parts supplied by reference TRBV7-9 and TRBJ1-1, is DTGVSQNPRHKITKRGQNVTFRCDPISEHNRLYWYRQTLGQGPEFLTYFQNEAQLEKSRLLSDRFSAERPKGSFSTLEIQRTEQGDSAMYLCASSLDRNTEAFFGQGTRLTVV.